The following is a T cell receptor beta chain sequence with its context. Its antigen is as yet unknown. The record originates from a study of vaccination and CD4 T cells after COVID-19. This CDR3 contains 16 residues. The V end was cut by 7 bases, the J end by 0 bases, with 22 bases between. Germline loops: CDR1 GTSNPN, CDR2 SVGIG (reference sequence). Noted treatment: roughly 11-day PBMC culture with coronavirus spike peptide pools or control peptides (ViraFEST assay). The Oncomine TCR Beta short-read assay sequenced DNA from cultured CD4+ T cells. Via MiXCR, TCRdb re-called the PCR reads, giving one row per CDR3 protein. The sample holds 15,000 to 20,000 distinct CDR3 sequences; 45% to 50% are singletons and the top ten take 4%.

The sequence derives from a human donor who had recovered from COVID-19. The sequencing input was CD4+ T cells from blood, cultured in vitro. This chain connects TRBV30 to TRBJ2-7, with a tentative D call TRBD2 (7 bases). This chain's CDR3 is CASGLGGASASYEQYF. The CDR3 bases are TGTGCCTCCGGGCTGGGGGGGGCTAGCGCCTCCTACGAGCAGTACTTC.